This T cell receptor (beta chain) was sequenced for a study of T cells of healthy individuals. Germline CDR1 GTSNPN, CDR2 SVGIG (reference sequence). V gave up 4 bases and J gave up 9 bases; unmatched junction bases: 9. This CDR3 contains 13 residues. TCRdb called the 5' RACE reads again in MiXCR, with one record for every CDR3 protein. Of 85,000 to 100,000 distinct CDR3 sequences listed, roughly 18% are singletons. There are many counts of this clonotype. This chain joins TRBV30 and TRBJ2-5, with TRBD1 identical over 9 bases. The TCR was taken from a human donor in good health. The CDR3 nucleotides read TGTGCCTGGATGGACAGGGGCTTCGGTCCCCAGTACTTC. This codes for CAWMDRGFGPQYF.